These 11 T cell receptor beta chains originate from one sample sequenced in a study of T cells in Graves' hyperthyroidism and ophthalmopathy. Amplified regions were TCR beta CDR3 sequences from RNA transcripts. The HTBI primer set was used in a first-round RT-PCR of the TCR CDR3. TCRdb itself ran the multiplex PCR reads through MiXCR, one entry per CDR3 protein. The sample holds hundreds of thousands of distinct CDR3 sequences, about 38% seen once. The source material was blood. These receptors were collected from a man between 18 and 29 years old with Graves' hyperthyroidism.

Written as DNA, the CDR3 is TGTGCCATCAGTGAGTCAGGCGGGGGGACAGATACGCAGTATTTT. Translating gives CAISESGGGTDTQYF. The V gene is TRBV10-3, the J gene TRBJ2-3; TRBD2 matches 8 bases. Germline lookup yields CDR1 ENHRY and CDR2 SYGVKD. V trimming: 0 bases; J trimming: 3 bases; junction bases outside the gene matches: 2. This CDR3 has 15 amino acids.

This clonotype came up a few times. This rearrangement joins TRBV12-3 or TRBV12-4 to TRBJ1-1; perhaps TRBD1 as D (5 bases). This CDR3 spans 14 amino acids. The V gene lost 6 bases and the J gene lost 4 bases, with 15 bases spanning the gap. In DNA form, the CDR3 reads TGTGCCAGCAGGGTGATAAGGGGAGGCACTGAAGCTTTCTTT. Translating it yields CASRVIRGGTEAFF.

Concerning this clonotype: A single base separates this from a much larger clone, so it may be a read error. The J gene is TRBJ2-7, the V gene TRBV14, with D uncertain. The V and J ends lost 4 bases and 4 bases respectively, with 17 bases between them. Germline CDR1 reads SGHDN; CDR2 reads FVKESK. The CDR3 is 15 residues long. This chain's CDR3 is CASSPGTDPVYEQYF. CDR3 nucleotide sequence: TGTGCCAGCAGCCCTGGAACGGACCCCGTTTACGAGCAGTACTTC.

CDR3: CASSPPGRLNTEAFF. CDR3 sequence (DNA): TGTGCCAGCTCACCACCGGGCAGGTTGAACACTGAAGCTTTCTTT. The V gene is TRBV7-9, the J gene TRBJ1-1, with D uncertain. The CDR3 sequence is 15 residues long. CDR1 SEHNR and CDR2 FQNEAQ come from the germline V gene (reference sequence). V was trimmed by 8 bases and J by 0 bases, leaving 16 bases between them.

The chain recombines TRBV10-3 with TRBJ1-5; 7 nucleotides agree with TRBD1. This CDR3 is 15 amino acids long. Germline CDR1 is ENHRY and CDR2 is SYGVKD. With 8 bases clipped from V and 4 bases from J, the junction kept 11 bases outside the gene matches. CDR3 DNA sequence: TGTGCCATCCATAAGGGACAGTTTCGGAATCAGCCCCAGCATTTT. This gives the protein CAIHKGQFRNQPQHF.

The chain combines TRBV6-5 with TRBJ2-7; 8 nucleotides agree with TRBD1. Germline lookup yields CDR1 MNHEY and CDR2 SVGAGI. Trimming at V came to 4 bases and at J to 3 bases, leaving 8 bases not matched to a gene. The CDR3 covers 15 residues. CDR3 sequence reads: CASSSRGPASYEQYF. CDR3 in DNA: TGTGCCAGCAGTTCCAGGGGGCCAGCAAGCTACGAGCAGTACTTC.

Concerning this clonotype: This may arise from a read error, as a much more abundant clone is one base away. The chain recombines TRBV29-1 with TRBJ2-5; no definite D call. V gave up 2 bases and J gave up 5 bases, with 9 bases separating them. The CDR3 covers 12 residues. CDR1 and CDR2 (germline): SQVTM, ANQGSEA. CDR3 sequence reads: CSVEWFQETQYF. CDR3 bases: TGCAGCGTTGAATGGTTCCAGGAGACCCAGTACTTC.

The chain couples TRBV6-6 to TRBJ2-7; 7 bases match TRBD1. Trimming cost V 2 bases and J 2 bases; bases outside gene matches: 6. This CDR3 contains 15 residues. The germline gives CDR1 MNHNY, CDR2 SVGAGI (reference sequence). The CDR3 DNA follows: TGTGCCAGCAGTTACGAGGGGACAGTGCCCTACGAGCAGTACTTC. Translated: CASSYEGTVPYEQYF.

The V and J genes are TRBV2 and TRBJ2-5; TRBD1 or TRBD2 may be the D gene (5 bases each). Germline V lookup: CDR1 SNHLY, CDR2 FYNNEI. V was trimmed by 2 bases and J by 11 bases, leaving 9 bases between them. The CDR3 contains 11 residues. The CDR3 bases are TGTGCCAGCAGTGAACGGGGCGGGCAGTACTTC. Translation gives CASSERGGQYF.

Concerning this clonotype: This may arise from a read error, as a much more abundant clone is one base away. The V call is TRBV19, the J call TRBJ1-5; no reliable D call. Trimming stripped 5 bases from V and 4 bases from J, with 12 bases between. Germline V gene data show CDR1 as LNHDA and CDR2 as SQIVND (reference sequence). This CDR3 has 14 amino acids. The CDR3 DNA reads as TGTGCCAGTAGTTTCCGACGGGGTAATCAGCCCCAGCATTTT. Amino acids: CASSFRRGNQPQHF.

As concerns this clonotype: Relative to the germline gene, one junction end is altered; a read error may explain this. The V call is TRBV19, the J call TRBJ2-6, with D perhaps TRBD1 or TRBD2 (5 bases each). The V gene's germline CDR1 is LNHDA and CDR2 SQIVND (reference sequence). This CDR3 has 16 amino acids. CDR3 nucleotides: TGTGCCAGTACCCCGGCCGTTCTCTCTGGGACCAACGTCCTAACTTTC. Its translation: CASTPAVLSGTNVLTF. The whole variable domain, filled in from reference TRBV19 and TRBJ2-6, reads DGGITQSPKYLFRKEGQNVTLSCEQNLNHDAMYWYRQDPGQGLRLIYYSQIVNDFQKGDIAEGYSVSREKKESFPLTVTSAQKNPTAFYLCASTPAVLSGTNVLTFGAGSRLTVL.